Below, 3 T cell receptor beta chains from the same sample are listed, as sequenced in a study of PD-L1 blockade in urothelial cancer. TCRdb's table, derived via immunoSEQ multiplex PCR, lists solely in-frame clones and lacks some. The sample comprises 49,000 or so clones, just over 85% of which are singletons, and approximately 20% rests with the top ten. Indicated time point: pretreatment peripheral blood. The input for sequencing was PBMCs, taken around atezolizumab (anti-PD-L1) treatment. The receptors were gathered from a man aged 55 to 70 with urothelial cancer.

The chain couples TRBV30 to TRBJ1-5; possibly TRBD1 for D (5 bases). The germline V and J ends were trimmed by 0 bases and 9 bases, with 12 bases remaining between them. This CDR3 spans 13 amino acids. CDR1 and CDR2 (germline): GTSNPN, SVGIG (reference sequence). CDR3 region: CAWSVQATSPQHF. CDR3 nucleotides: TGTGCCTGGAGTGTACAGGCGACCTCGCCCCAGCATTTT.

The rearrangement uses TRBV28 and TRBJ1-1; 7 bases are a match to TRBD1. V lost 6 bases and J lost 4; bases outside the gene matches: 11. Looked up from germline, CDR1 is MDHEN and CDR2 is SYDVKM. The CDR3 has 15 amino acids. The CDR3 DNA sequence: TGTGCCAGCAGGGCCAGCCTGACAGGGCTCACTGAAGCTTTCTTT. It yields the protein CASRASLTGLTEAFF.

This chain uses TRBV6-5 with TRBJ2-1; 11 bases align to TRBD2. In germline, CDR1 is MNHEY, CDR2 SVGAGI. Trimming removed 6 bases from V and 4 bases from J; junction bases left unmatched: 5. This CDR3 has 15 amino acids. The CDR3, as DNA: TGTGCCAGCAGCCGAGGGACTAGCGGATACAATGAGCAGTTCTTC. Translating gives CASSRGTSGYNEQFF.